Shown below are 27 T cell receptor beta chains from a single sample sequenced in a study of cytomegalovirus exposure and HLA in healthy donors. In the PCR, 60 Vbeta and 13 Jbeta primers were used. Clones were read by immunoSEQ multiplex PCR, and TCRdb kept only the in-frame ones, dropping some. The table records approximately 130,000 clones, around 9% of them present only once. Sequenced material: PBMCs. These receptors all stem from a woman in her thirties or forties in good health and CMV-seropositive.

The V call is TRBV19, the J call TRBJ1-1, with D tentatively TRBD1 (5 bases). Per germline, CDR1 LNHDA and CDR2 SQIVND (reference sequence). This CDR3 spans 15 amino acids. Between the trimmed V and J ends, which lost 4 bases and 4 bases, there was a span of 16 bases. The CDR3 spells CASSTVGVSGTEAFF. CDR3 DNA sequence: TGTGCCAGTAGTACCGTAGGGGTTTCGGGCACTGAAGCTTTCTTT. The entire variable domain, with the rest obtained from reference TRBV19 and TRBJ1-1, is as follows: DGGITQSPKYLFRKEGQNVTLSCEQNLNHDAMYWYRQDPGQGLRLIYYSQIVNDFQKGDIAEGYSVSREKKESFPLTVTSAQKNPTAFYLCASSTVGVSGTEAFFGQGTRLTVV.

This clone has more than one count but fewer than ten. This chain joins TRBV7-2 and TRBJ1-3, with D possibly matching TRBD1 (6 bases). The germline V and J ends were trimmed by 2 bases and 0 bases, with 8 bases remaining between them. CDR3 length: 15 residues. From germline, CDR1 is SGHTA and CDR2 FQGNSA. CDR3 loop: CASSLTGSSGNTIYF. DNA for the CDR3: TGTGCCAGCAGCTTAACAGGGAGCTCTGGAAACACCATATATTTT.

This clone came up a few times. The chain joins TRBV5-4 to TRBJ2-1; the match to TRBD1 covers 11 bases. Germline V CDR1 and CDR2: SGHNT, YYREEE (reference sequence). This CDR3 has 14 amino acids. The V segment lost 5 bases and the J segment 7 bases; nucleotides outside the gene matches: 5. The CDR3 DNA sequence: TGTGCCAGCAGGCGGACAGGGGGCAAGAATGAGCAGTTCTTC. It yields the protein CASRRTGGKNEQFF.

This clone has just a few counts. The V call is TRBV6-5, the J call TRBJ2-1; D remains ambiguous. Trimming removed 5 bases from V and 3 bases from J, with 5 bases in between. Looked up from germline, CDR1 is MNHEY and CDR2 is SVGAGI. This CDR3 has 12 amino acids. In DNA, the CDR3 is TGTGCCAGCAGTCCAGGCTACAATGAGCAGTTCTTC. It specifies CASSPGYNEQFF.

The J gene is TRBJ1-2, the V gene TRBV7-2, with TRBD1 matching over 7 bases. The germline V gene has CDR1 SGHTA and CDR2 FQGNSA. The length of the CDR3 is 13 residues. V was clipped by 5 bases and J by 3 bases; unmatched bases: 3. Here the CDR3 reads CASSPTGDYGYTF. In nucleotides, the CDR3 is TGTGCCAGCAGCCCTACAGGGGACTATGGCTACACCTTC.

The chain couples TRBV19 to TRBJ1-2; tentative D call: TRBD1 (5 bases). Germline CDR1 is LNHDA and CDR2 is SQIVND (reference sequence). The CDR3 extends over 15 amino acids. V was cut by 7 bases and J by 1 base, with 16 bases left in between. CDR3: CASTPWADSNYGYTF. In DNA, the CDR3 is TGTGCCAGTACTCCATGGGCTGACAGTAACTATGGCTACACCTTC.

For the CDR3, the DNA is TGTGCCAGCAGCTTAACGGGTCCAGGGGGGACGCAGTATTTT. Translated, it gives CASSLTGPGGTQYF. The chain carries TRBV7-6 and TRBJ2-3; TRBD1 is a possible D gene (7 bases). The V gene lost 2 bases and the J gene lost 9 bases, with 15 bases spanning the gap. CDR3 length equals 14 residues. Germline assignment: CDR1 SGHVS and CDR2 FNYEAQ.

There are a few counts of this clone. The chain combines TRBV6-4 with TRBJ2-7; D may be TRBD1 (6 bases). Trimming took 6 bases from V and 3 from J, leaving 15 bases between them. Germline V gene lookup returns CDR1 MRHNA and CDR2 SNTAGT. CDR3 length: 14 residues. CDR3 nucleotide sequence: TGTGCCAGCAGACAGGGTATCGAGAGCTACGAGCAGTACTTC. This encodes CASRQGIESYEQYF.

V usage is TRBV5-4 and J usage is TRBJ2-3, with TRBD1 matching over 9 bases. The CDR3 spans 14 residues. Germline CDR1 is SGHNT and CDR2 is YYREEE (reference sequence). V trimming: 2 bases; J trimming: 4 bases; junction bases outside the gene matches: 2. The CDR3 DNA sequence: TGTGCCAGCAGCTTCGACAGGGGGTCAGATACGCAGTATTTT. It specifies CASSFDRGSDTQYF.

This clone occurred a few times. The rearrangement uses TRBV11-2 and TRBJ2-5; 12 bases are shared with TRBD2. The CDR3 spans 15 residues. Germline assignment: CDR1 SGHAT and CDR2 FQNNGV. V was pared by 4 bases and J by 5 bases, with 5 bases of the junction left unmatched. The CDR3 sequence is CASSSSGGALETQYF. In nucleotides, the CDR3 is TGTGCCAGCAGCTCTAGCGGGGGGGCCTTGGAGACCCAGTACTTC.

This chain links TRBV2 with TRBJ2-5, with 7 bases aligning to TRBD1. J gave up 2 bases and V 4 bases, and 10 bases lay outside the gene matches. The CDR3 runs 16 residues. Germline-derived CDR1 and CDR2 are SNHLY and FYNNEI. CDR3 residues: CASSAAGTAEQETQYF. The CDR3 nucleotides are TGTGCCAGCAGTGCAGCCGGGACAGCAGAACAAGAGACCCAGTACTTC.

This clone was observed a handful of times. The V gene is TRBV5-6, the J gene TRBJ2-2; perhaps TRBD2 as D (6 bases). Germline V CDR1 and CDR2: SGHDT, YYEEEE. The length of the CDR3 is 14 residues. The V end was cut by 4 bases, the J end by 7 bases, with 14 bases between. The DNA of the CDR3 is TGTGCCAGCAGCCTCGGGGGATCAAGCGGGGAGCTGTTTTTT. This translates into CASSLGGSSGELFF.

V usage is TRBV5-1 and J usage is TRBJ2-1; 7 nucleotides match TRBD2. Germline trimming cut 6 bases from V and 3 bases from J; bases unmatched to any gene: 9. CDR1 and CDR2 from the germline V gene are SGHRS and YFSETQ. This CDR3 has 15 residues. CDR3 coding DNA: TGCGCCAGCACCCTTCGGGGGGAAAACTACAATGAGCAGTTCTTC. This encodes CASTLRGENYNEQFF.

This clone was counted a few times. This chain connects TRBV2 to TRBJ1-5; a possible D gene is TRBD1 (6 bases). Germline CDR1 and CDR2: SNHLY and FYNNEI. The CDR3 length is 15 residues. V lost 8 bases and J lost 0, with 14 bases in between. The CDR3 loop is CASRSGQNSNQPQHF. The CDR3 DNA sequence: TGTGCCAGCCGCTCTGGACAGAATAGCAATCAGCCCCAGCATTTT.

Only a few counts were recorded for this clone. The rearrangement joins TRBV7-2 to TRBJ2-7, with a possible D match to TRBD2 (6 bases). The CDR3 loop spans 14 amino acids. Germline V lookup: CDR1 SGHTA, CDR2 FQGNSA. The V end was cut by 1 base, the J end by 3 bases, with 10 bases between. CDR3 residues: CASSLVRGDYEQYF. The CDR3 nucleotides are TGTGCCAGCAGCTTAGTGCGCGGGGACTACGAGCAGTACTTC.

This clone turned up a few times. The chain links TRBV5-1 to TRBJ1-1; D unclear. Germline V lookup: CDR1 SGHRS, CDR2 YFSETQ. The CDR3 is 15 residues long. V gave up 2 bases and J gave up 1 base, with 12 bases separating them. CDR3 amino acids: CASSFSPGGNTEAFF. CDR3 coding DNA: TGCGCCAGCAGCTTTTCCCCTGGCGGGAACACTGAAGCTTTCTTT.

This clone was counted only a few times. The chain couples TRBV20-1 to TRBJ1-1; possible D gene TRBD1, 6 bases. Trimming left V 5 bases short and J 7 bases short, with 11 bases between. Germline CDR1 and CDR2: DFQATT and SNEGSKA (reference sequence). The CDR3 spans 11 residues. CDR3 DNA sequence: TGCAGTGCTTACAGGGTTAATGAAGCTTTCTTT. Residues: CSAYRVNEAFF.

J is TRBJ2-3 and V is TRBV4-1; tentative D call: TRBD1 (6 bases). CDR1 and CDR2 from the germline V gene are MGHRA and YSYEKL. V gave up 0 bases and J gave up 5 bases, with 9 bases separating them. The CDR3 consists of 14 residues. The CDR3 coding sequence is TGCGCCAGCAGCCAAGAACAGGGTATAGATACGCAGTATTTT. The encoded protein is CASSQEQGIDTQYF.

The CDR3 region is CASSLEGQNQETQYF. The CDR3 DNA reads TGTGCCAGCAGCTTGGAGGGGCAAAACCAAGAGACCCAGTACTTC. The rearrangement links TRBV5-6 to TRBJ2-5; TRBD1 is a possible D gene (5 bases). This CDR3 contains 15 residues. Germline V CDR1 and CDR2: SGHDT, YYEEEE. Between the trimmed V and J ends, which lost 0 bases and 0 bases, there was a span of 9 bases.

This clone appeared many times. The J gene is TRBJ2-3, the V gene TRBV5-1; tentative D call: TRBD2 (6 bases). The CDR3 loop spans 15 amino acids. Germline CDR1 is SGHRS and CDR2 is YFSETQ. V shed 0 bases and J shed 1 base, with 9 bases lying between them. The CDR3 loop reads CASSLGPGGTDTQYF. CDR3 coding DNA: TGCGCCAGCAGCTTGGGTCCGGGAGGCACAGATACGCAGTATTTT.

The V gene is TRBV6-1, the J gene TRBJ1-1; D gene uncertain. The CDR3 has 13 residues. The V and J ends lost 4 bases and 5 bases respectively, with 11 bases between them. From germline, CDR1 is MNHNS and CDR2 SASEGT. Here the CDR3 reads CASSVILGTEAFF. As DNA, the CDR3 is TGTGCCAGCAGTGTGATACTAGGAACTGAAGCTTTCTTT.

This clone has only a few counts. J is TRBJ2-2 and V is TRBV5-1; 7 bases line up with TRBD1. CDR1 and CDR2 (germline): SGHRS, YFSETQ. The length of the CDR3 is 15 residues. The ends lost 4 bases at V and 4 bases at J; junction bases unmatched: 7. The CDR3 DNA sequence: TGCGCCAGCAGCGTCGACAGGGTCCGCACCGGGGAGCTGTTTTTT. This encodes CASSVDRVRTGELFF.

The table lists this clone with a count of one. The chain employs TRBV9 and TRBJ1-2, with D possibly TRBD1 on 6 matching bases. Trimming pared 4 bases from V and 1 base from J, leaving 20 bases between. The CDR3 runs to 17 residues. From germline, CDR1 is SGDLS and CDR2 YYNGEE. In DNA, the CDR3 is TGTGCCAGCAGCACCCCCCATGAGGCAGGGGATAACTATGGCTACACCTTC. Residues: CASSTPHEAGDNYGYTF.

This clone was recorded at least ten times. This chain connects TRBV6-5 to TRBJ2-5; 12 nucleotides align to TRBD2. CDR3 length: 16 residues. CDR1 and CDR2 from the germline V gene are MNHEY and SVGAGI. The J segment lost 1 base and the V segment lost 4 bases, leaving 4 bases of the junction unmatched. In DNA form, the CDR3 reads TGTGCCAGCAGTTTAACTAGCGGGGGGCCCCAAGAGACCCAGTACTTC. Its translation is CASSLTSGGPQETQYF.

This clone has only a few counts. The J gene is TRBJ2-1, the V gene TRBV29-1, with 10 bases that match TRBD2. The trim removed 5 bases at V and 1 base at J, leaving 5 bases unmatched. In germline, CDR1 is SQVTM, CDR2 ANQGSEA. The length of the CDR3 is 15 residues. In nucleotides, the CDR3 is TGCAGCGTTTCCGGGACTAGCGCTTCCTACAATGAGCAGTTCTTC. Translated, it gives CSVSGTSASYNEQFF.

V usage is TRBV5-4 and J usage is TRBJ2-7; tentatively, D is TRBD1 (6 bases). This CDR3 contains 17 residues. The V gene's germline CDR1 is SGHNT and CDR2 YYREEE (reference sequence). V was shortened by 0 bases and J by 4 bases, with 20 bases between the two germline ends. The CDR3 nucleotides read TGTGCCAGCAGCTTGGCCCCAGGGGCTGGATATGAGTACGAGCAGTACTTC. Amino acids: CASSLAPGAGYEYEQYF.

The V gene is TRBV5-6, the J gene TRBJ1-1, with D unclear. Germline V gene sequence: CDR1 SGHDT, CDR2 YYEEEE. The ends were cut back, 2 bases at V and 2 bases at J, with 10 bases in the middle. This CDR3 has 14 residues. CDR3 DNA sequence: TGTGCCAGCAGCTTCCCCGGGATAAACACTGAAGCTTTCTTT. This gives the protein CASSFPGINTEAFF.